This is a list of T cell receptor beta chains from one sample in a study of metastatic and nonmetastatic thyroid tumors. From the PCR reads, TCRdb re-called clones with MiXCR. The sample has fewer than 25,000 clones, roughly 21% seen once; the top ten hold over 10%. Sequenced material: blood. These receptors came from a male donor with papillary thyroid cancer or a benign thyroid nodule (not recorded which). Some clones in this sample may be carry-over from other donors' samples. Each CDR3 is given without its conserved first and last residue. Fields, in order: V gene, CDR3 length, J gene, D gene, CDR3 protein. The D gene is left open where the match is weak.

>TRBV12-3/TRBV12-4|9|TRBJ1-2|-
ASRANYGYT
>TRBV6-1|12|TRBJ1-2|TRBD1
ASSGLRDSLGYT
>TRBV14|12|TRBJ2-1|-
ASSQLGTGNEQF
>TRBV5-8|13|TRBJ1-6|-
ASSLDLQGRSPLH
>TRBV6-6|16|TRBJ2-6|-
AARSGRGPRSGANVLT
>TRBV7-6|12|TRBJ2-7|-
ASSLSAGGDEQY
>TRBV28|13|TRBJ1-2|-
ASSPYKGTNYGYT
>TRBV3-1|13|TRBJ2-2|-
ASSRRESVVGELF
>TRBV9|13|TRBJ2-1|-
ASSVAEGLVGEQF
>TRBV3-1|10|TRBJ2-7|-
ASSQDLGLPD